The present T cell receptor beta chain was sequenced within a study of T cells after yellow fever vaccination. The study, taken as a whole, reports: Clonotypes found in both CD4 and CD8 compartments made up a small share.

TCRdb passed the 5' RACE reads through MiXCR, listing each CDR3 protein once. The table records about 580,000 distinct CDR3 sequences, around a sixth of them present only once. About this clonotype itself: Antigen specificity is unknown.

Trimming removed 3 bases from V and 6 bases from J; junction bases left unmatched: 9. The CDR3 runs to 15 residues. The chain carries TRBV12-3 or TRBV12-4 and TRBJ2-5; 8 bases are a match to TRBD2. Sample: PBMCs, taken 4 to 6 days after the first yellow fever vaccination. This TCR was recovered from a man aged 18 to 30 who received the YFV17D yellow fever vaccine. CDR3 sequence: CASSFSGTRDQTQYF. As DNA, the CDR3 is TGTGCCAGCAGTTTTAGCGGGACTAGAGACCAGACCCAGTACTTC.